The sequence of this T cell receptor beta chain was determined in a study of blood T cell repertoires in COVID-19. Study information: In each case, the material was cDNA or gDNA derived from T cells, B-cell-depleted T cells, or PBMCs.

This CDR3 region has 14 residues. CDR1 and CDR2 (germline): SGHAT, FQDESV (reference sequence). V dropped 7 bases and J dropped 0; count of bases not matched to a gene: 4. Method: immunoSEQ multiplex PCR; TCRdb's copy keeps in-frame clones and lacks some. This sample has around 29,000 clones, with 70% to 90% found just once. The clonotype comes from a human donor in a cohort sampled during active COVID-19. The material sequenced was peripheral blood. V is TRBV11-1 and J is TRBJ1-1, with 8 bases fitting TRBD1. CDR3 sequence: CASTDRGMNTEAFF. The DNA of the CDR3 is TGTGCCAGCACTGACAGGGGAATGAACACTGAAGCTTTCTTT.